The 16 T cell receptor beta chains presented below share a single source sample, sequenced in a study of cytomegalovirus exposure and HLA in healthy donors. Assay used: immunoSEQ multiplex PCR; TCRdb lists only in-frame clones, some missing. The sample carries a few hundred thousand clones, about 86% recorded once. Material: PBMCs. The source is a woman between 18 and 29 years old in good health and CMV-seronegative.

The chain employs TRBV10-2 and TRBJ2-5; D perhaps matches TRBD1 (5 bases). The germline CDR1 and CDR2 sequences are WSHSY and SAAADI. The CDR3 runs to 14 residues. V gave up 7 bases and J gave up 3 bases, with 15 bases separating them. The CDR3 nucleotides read TGCGCCAGCACCAAAAGCCTCAGGGAAGAGACCCAGTACTTC. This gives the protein CASTKSLREETQYF.

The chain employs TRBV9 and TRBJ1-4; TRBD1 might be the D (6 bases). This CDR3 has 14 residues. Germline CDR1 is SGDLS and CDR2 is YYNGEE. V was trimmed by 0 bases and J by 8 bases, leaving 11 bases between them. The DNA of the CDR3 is TGTGCCAGCAGCGTAGGTGGGACACAGGAAAAACTGTTTTTT. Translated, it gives CASSVGGTQEKLFF.

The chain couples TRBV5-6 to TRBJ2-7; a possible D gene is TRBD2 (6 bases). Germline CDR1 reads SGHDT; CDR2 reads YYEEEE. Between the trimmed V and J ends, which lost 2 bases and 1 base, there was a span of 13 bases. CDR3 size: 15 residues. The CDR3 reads CASSFLGGNSYEQYF. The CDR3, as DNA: TGTGCCAGCAGCTTCCTTGGCGGGAATTCCTACGAGCAGTACTTC.

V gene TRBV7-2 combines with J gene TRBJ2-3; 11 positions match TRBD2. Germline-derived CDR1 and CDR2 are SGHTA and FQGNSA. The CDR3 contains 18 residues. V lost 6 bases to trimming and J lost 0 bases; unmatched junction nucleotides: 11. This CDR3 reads CASRERLAGGPSTDTQYF. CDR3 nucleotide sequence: TGTGCCAGCAGGGAGAGGCTAGCGGGGGGCCCTAGCACAGATACGCAGTATTTT.

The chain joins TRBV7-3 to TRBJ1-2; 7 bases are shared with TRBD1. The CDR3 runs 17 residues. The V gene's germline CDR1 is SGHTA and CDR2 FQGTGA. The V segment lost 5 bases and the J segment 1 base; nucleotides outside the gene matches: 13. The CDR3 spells CASSQTPEGARNYGYTF. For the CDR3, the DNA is TGTGCCAGCAGCCAGACGCCGGAGGGGGCGCGTAACTATGGCTACACCTTC.

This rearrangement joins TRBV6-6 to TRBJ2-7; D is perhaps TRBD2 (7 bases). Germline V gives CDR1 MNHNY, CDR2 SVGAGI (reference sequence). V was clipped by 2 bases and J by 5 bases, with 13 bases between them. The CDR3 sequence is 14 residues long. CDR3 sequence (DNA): TGTGCCAGCAGTTACGGTGGGGGGGGCGACGAGCAGTACTTC. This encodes CASSYGGGGDEQYF.

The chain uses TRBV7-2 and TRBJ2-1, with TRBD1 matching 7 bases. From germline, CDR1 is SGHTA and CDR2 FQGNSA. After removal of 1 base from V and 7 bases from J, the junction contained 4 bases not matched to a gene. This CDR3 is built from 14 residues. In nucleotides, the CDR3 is TGTGCCAGCAGCTTAGTCTACAGGGGAAATGAGCAGTTCTTC. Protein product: CASSLVYRGNEQFF.

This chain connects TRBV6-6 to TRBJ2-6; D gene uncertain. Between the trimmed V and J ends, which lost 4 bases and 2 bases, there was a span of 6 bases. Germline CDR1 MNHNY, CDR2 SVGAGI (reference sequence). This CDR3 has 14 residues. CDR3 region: CASSFSTGANVLTF. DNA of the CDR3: TGTGCCAGCAGTTTCAGTACTGGGGCCAACGTCCTGACTTTC.

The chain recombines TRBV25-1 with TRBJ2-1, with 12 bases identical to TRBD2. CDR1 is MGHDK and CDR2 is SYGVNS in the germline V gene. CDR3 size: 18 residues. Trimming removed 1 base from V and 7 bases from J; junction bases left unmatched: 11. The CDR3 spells CASSESRLAGGPGNEQFF. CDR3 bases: TGTGCCAGCAGTGAATCTAGGCTAGCGGGGGGGCCGGGGAATGAGCAGTTCTTC.

CDR3 DNA: TGTGCCAGCAGCCAAGAATCGACAGCTCGGGGGGGGAGGAATACGCAGTATTTT. This gives the protein CASSQESTARGGRNTQYF. J is TRBJ2-3 and V is TRBV14; 8 nucleotides align to TRBD2. With 0 bases clipped from V and 7 bases from J, the junction kept 15 bases outside the gene matches. The CDR3 totals 18 residues. Germline lookup yields CDR1 SGHDN and CDR2 FVKESK.

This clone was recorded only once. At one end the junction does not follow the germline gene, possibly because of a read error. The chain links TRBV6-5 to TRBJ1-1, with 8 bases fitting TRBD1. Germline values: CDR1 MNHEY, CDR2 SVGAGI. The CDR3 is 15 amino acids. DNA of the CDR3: TGTGCCAGCAGTGCCAAGATCCGGGACAGGACAAAGGGGATCTTT. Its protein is CASSAKIRDRTKGIF.

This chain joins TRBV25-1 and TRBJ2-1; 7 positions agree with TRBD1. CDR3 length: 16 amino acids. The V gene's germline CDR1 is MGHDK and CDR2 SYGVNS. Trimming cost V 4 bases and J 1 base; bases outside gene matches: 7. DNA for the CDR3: TGTGCCAGCAGTGCCTTGTGGGGACAGTCCTACAATGAGCAGTTCTTC. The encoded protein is CASSALWGQSYNEQFF. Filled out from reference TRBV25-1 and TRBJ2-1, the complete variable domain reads EADIYQTPRYLVIGTGKKITLECSQTMGHDKMYWYQQDPGMELHLIHYSYGVNSTEKGDLSSESTVSRIRTEHFPLTLESARPSHTSQYLCASSALWGQSYNEQFFGPGTRLTVL.

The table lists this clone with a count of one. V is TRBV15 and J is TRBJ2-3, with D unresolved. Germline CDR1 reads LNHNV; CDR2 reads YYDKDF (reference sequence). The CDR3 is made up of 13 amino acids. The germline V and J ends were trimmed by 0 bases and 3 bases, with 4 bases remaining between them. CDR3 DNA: TGTGCCACCAGCAGAGATATTACAGATACGCAGTATTTT. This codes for CATSRDITDTQYF.

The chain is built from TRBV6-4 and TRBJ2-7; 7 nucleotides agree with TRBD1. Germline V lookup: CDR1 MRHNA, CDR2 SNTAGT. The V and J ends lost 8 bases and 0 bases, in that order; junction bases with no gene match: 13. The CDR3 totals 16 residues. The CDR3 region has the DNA TGTGCCAGCCGTCGAACGACAGGGTTGAGCTCCTACGAGCAGTACTTC. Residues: CASRRTTGLSSYEQYF.

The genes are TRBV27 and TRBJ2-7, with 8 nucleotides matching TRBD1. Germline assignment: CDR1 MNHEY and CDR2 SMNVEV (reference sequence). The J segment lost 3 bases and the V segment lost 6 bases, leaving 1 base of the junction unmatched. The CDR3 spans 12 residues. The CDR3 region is CASRTGGYEQYF. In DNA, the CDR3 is TGTGCCAGCAGAACAGGGGGCTACGAGCAGTACTTC.

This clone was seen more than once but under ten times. As DNA, the CDR3 is TGTGCCAGCAGCGGACTGACCGGGGAGCTGTTTTTT. Amino acids: CASSGLTGELFF. The chain employs TRBV9 and TRBJ2-2; D is unclear. Between the trimmed V and J ends, which lost 3 bases and 5 bases, there was a span of 5 bases. In germline, CDR1 is SGDLS, CDR2 YYNGEE. CDR3 size: 12 residues.